This TCR beta chain comes out of a study of blood T cell dynamics during melanoma immunotherapy. Broader study findings: It remained unknown if the driving T cell clones were melanoma-specific. At W3, later disease-control patients showed bifurcated PBMC repertoire changes, unlike progressors.

The data were produced by immunoSEQ multiplex PCR, yet TCRdb's version contains in-frame clones alone and is incomplete. Found here are approximately 15,000 clones, just over 85% of them singletons; the top ten hold roughly 5%. The CDR3 comprises 12 residues, both ends counted. CDR1 and CDR2 (germline): SEHNR, FQNEAQ (reference sequence). This sample's time point: week 3, after first cycle of checkpoint inhibitor. Apart from a couple of fast progressors, RECIST 1.1 response was judged 12 weeks post-infusion. Of note for this clone: Antigen unknown. The DNA is left out, because the CDR3 cannot be placed on it with certainty; the CDR3 is given as TCRdb lists it.

The sequences come from blood, collected from a patient treated with checkpoint blockade. The sequence was collected from a human donor with melanoma. The chain couples TRBV7-9 to TRBJ1-2. CDR3 protein: CASSSHWGGGTF.